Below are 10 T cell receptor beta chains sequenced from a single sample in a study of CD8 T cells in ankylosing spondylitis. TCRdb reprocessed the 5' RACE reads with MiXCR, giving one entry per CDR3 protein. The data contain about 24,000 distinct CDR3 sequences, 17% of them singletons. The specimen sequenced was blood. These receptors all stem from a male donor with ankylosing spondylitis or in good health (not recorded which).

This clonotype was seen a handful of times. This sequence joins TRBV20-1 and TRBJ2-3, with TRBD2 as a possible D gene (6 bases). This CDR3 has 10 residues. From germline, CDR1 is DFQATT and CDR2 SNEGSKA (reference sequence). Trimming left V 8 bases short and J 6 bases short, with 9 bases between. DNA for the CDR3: TGCAGTACGGGGGTGGATACGCAGTATTTT. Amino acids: CSTGVDTQYF.

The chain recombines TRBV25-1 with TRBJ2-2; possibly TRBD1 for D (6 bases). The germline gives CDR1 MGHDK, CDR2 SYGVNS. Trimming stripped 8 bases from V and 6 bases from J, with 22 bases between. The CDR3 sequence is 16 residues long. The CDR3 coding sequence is TGTGCCAGCCAAGAGCCAGACAGGCTAGTTGCCGGGGAGCTGTTTTTT. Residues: CASQEPDRLVAGELFF.

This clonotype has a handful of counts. The CDR3 loop reads CASSLNGAFTDTQYF. The DNA of the CDR3 is TGCGCCAGCAGCTTGAATGGGGCCTTCACAGATACGCAGTATTTT. The chain recombines TRBV5-1 with TRBJ2-3, with a possible D match to TRBD1 (5 bases). Per the germline V gene, CDR1 is SGHRS and CDR2 is YFSETQ. V was clipped by 1 base and J by 2 bases, with 11 bases between them. The CDR3 has 15 amino acids.

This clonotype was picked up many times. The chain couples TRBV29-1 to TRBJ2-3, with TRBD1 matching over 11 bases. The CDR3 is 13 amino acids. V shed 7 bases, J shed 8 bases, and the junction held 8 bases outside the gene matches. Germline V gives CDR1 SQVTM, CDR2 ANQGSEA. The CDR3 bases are TGCAGCGGAACCGGGACAGGGGGTCCTACGCAGTATTTT. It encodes CSGTGTGGPTQYF.

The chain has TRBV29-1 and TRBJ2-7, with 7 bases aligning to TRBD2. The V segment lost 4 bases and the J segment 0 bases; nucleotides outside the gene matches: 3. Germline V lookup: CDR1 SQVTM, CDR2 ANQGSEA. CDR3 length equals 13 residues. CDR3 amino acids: CSVGPSGSYEQYF. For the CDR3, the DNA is TGCAGCGTTGGACCTAGCGGCTCCTACGAGCAGTACTTC.

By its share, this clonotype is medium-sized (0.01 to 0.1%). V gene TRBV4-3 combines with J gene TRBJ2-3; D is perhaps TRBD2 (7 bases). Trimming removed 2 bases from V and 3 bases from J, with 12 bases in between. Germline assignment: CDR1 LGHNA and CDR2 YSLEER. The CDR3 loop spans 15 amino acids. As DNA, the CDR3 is TGCGCCAGCAGCCAATCACAGGGAGGGACAGATACGCAGTATTTT. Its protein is CASSQSQGGTDTQYF.

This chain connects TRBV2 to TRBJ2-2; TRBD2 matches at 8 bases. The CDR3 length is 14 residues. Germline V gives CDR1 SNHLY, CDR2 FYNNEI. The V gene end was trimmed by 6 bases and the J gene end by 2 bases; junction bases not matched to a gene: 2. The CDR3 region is CASRLAANTGELFF. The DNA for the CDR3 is TGTGCCAGCAGACTAGCGGCAAACACCGGGGAGCTGTTTTTT.

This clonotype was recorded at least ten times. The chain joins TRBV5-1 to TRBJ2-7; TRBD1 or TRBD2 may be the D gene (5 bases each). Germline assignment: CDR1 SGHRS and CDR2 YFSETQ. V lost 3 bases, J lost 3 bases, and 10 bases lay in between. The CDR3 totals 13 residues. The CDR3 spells CASSSGTGYEQYF. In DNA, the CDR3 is TGCGCCAGCAGCTCCGGGACCGGCTACGAGCAGTACTTC.

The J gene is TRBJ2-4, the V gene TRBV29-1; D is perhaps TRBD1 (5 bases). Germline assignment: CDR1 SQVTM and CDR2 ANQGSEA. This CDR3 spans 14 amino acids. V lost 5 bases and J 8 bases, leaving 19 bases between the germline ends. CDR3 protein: CSVIGRAQGDIQYF. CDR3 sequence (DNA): TGCAGCGTTATTGGCAGGGCCCAAGGGGACATTCAGTACTTC.

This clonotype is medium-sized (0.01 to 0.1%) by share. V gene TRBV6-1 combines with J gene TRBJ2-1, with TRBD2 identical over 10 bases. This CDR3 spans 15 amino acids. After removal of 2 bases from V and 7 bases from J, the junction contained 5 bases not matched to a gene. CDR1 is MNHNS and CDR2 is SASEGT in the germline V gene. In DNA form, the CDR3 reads TGTGCCAGCAGTGAACGGACTAGCGGCCTGAATGAGCAGTTCTTC. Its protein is CASSERTSGLNEQFF.